This T cell receptor (beta chain) was documented in a study of blood T cell repertoires in COVID-19. Method: immunoSEQ multiplex PCR; TCRdb's copy keeps in-frame clones and lacks some. The repertoire includes around 260,000 clones, 80% to 95% of them detected once, and around 2% sits in the top ten. The receptor's source is a woman aged 30 to 39 with COVID-19, enrolled during active disease. Sequenced: peripheral blood.

CDR3 DNA: TGCGCCAGCAGTCCACTAGCGGGAACGAACACCGGGGAGCTGTTTTTT. Encoded protein: CASSPLAGTNTGELFF. This chain joins TRBV10-2 and TRBJ2-2; 10 nucleotides match TRBD2. V lost 5 bases and J lost 0; bases outside the gene matches: 3. Germline CDR1 WSHSY, CDR2 SAAADI. This CDR3 is 16 amino acids long.